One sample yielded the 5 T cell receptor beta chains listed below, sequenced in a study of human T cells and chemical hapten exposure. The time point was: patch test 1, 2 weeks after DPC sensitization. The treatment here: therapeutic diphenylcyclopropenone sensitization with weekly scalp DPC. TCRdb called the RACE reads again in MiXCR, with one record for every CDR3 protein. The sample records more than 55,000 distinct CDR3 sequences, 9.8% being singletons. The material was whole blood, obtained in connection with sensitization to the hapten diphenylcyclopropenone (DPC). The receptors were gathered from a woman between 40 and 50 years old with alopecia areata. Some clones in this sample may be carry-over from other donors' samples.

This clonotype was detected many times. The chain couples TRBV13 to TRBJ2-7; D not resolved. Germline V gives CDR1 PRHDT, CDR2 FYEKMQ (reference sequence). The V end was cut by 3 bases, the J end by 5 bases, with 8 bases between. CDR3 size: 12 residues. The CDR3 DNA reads TGTGCCAGCAGCTTTGCCGGAAACGAGCAGTACTTC. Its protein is CASSFAGNEQYF.

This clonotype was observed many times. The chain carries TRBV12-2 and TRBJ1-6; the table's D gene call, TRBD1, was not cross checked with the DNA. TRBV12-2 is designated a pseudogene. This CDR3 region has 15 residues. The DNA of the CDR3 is TGTGCAAGTCGCCTTGATACAGGGAGCAATTCACCCCTCCACTTT. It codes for CASRLDTGSNSPLHF.

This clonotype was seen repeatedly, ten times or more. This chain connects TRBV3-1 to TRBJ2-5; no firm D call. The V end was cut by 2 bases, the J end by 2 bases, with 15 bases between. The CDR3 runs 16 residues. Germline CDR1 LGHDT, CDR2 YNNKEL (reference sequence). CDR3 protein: CASSQFLTWGQETQYF. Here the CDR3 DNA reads TGTGCCAGCAGCCAATTCCTCACCTGGGGACAAGAGACCCAGTACTTC.

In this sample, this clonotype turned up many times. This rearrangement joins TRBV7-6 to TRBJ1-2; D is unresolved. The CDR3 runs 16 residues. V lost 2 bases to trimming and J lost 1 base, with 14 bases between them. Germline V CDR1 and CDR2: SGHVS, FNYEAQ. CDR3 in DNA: TGTGCCAGCAGCTTAACGGGCCGGCGGGATAACTATGGCTACACCTTC. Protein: CASSLTGRRDNYGYTF.

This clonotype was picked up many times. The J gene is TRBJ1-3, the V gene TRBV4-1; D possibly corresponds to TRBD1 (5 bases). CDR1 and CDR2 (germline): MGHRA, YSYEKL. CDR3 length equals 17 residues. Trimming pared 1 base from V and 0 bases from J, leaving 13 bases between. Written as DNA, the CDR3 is TGCGCCAGCAGCCAAGGACAGACAGTCAGCTCTGGAAACACCATATATTTT. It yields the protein CASSQGQTVSSGNTIYF.